These T cell receptor beta chains were read from a single sample in a study of a mutant IDH1 vaccine in newly diagnosed glioma. What these receptors recognize is not known. Clones were sequenced by immunoSEQ multiplex PCR, and TCRdb holds only the in-frame ones, with some missing. The sample contains 69,000 or so clones, around 87% of which appear only once. The sample was PBMCs, taken from a glioma patient whose treatment included an IDH1 peptide vaccine. Every receptor here comes from a man under 40 with glioma. Both conserved end residues are trimmed from each CDR3.

TRBJ2-7 TRBV10-2 ASSVRGAYEQY
TRBJ2-2 TRBV7-3 ASSPEGFTGELF
TRBJ1-4 TRBV6-5 ASSPGATNEKLF
TRBJ2-5 TRBV4-3 ASSQETTSWATQY
TRBJ1-3 TRBV9 ASSAQGLGNTIY
TRBJ2-5 TRBV5-1 ASSLGVGGSRETQY
TRBJ1-5 TRBV28 ASSLRSWNSRIGSQH
TRBJ1-6 TRBV2 ASSIDSYNSPLH
TRBJ2-5 TRBV15 ATSSEGSQETQY
TRBJ2-5 TRBV7-8 ASSLRTGAVQETQY
TRBJ2-5 TRBV28 ASSPGGVGETQY
TRBJ2-5 TRBV9 ASSVAAAGGLGTQY
TRBJ2-2 TRBV7-2 ASSPDRGRDGELF
TRBJ1-3 TRBV6-5 ASSQYSGNTIY
TRBJ1-6 TRBV19 ASTVGQGYSPLH
TRBJ2-3 TRBV7-2 ASSSIGTFTPIEY
TRBJ2-7 TRBV28 ASSLPEGVGEQY
TRBJ2-7 TRBV13 ASSPRPGQGVYEQY
TRBJ1-1 TRBV18 ASCPSGRNTEAF
TRBJ2-1 TRBV7-9 ASSFIAGGSNEQF
TRBJ2-7 TRBV4-1 ASSRLGDMSSQY
TRBJ1-5 TRBV30 AWSSGGGIQPQH
TRBJ1-4 TRBV19 ASSMRTEKLF
TRBJ2-3 TRBV30 AWSLLSWDTQY
TRBJ2-2 TRBV6-6 ASSYGTATGELF
TRBJ2-7 TRBV11-3 ASSLGGAQY
TRBJ1-2 TRBV28 ASRPVEGAYGYT
TRBJ1-2 TRBV5-1 ASSLAGTAYGYT
TRBJ2-3 TRBV7-9 ASSPSLDTQY
TRBJ2-5 TRBV7-3 ASSRGLAGQETQY
TRBJ1-1 TRBV11-2 ASSQRQGPGNTEAF
TRBJ2-3 TRBV9 ASSPVGATGTQY
TRBJ1-2 TRBV27 ASRRTGEGYT